The clone carrying this T cell receptor (beta chain) showed up many times. Its antigen is unidentified. Trimming cost V 2 bases and J 7 bases; bases outside gene matches: 7. CDR3 size: 14 residues. Quantitative molecular-barcoded 5'-RACE generated the TCR beta libraries. From the 5' RACE reads, TCRdb called clonotypes with MiXCR, one entry per CDR3 protein. The sample records approximately 520,000 distinct CDR3 sequences, about 5% being singletons. This sample was taken from a study of CD8 T cells in ankylosing spondylitis. Study-wide results and caveats: Earlier work had already found some motif variants in reactive arthritis synovial fluid and blood. What appeared characteristic of ankylosing spondylitis blood was a TCR beta motif of 7 or 8 highly homologous variants.

What was sequenced was blood, either unsorted or a sorted T cell fraction (not recorded which). The chain has TRBV12-3 or TRBV12-4 and TRBJ1-2; TRBD1 aligns across 7 bases. This TCR was recovered from a male donor with ankylosing spondylitis. CDR3 loop: CASSLYTGQTGYTF. CDR3 nucleotides: TGTGCCAGCAGTTTATACACGGGACAGACTGGCTACACCTTC.